These 28 T cell receptor beta chains were sequenced from one sample in a study of shared clonotypes between healthy human individuals. The repertoire was sequenced with immunoSEQ multiplex PCR; TCRdb's copy has only in-frame clones and lacks some. Of about 1.5 million clones listed, roughly 96% were seen once; the top ten hold approximately 1.1%. The specimen sequenced was naive CD4+ T cells sorted from blood. Indicated subset: CD45RA+ positively selected. These receptors were collected from a man aged 30 to 45 in good health.

This chain uses TRBV6-1 with TRBJ1-5; 8 positions agree with TRBD1. In germline, CDR1 is MNHNS, CDR2 SASEGT. This CDR3 is built from 19 residues. Trimming took 2 bases from V and 5 from J; bases not matched to a gene: 17. The CDR3 loop is CASSELISHRGAVDQPQHF. The CDR3 coding sequence is TGTGCCAGCAGTGAACTCATCTCCCACAGGGGGGCTGTGGATCAGCCCCAGCATTTT.

V usage is TRBV5-4 and J usage is TRBJ2-7; the match to TRBD1 covers 9 bases. The CDR3 totals 15 residues. Per germline, CDR1 SGHNT and CDR2 YYREEE (reference sequence). V gave up 2 bases and J gave up 2 bases; unmatched junction bases: 5. CDR3 sequence reads: CASSLGTGSAYEQYF. CDR3 DNA sequence: TGTGCCAGCAGCTTAGGGACAGGGTCCGCCTACGAGCAGTACTTC.

This chain joins TRBV28 and TRBJ2-2, with D maybe TRBD2 (5 bases). The CDR3 has 12 amino acids. Germline V lookup: CDR1 MDHEN, CDR2 SYDVKM. Deletions cut 3 bases from V and 9 bases from J, with 8 bases between. CDR3 loop: CASSFGVRELFF. In nucleotides, the CDR3 is TGTGCCAGCAGTTTCGGGGTCCGGGAGCTGTTTTTT.

V is TRBV5-1 and J is TRBJ2-1; D is undetermined. Per the germline V gene, CDR1 is SGHRS and CDR2 is YFSETQ. The CDR3 covers 16 residues. V gave up 2 bases and J gave up 6 bases, with 18 bases separating them. The CDR3 loop is CASSFLLGAWSNEQFF. CDR3 nucleotide sequence: TGCGCCAGCAGCTTTCTTCTGGGCGCTTGGTCCAATGAGCAGTTCTTC.

The gene calls are TRBV28 and TRBJ2-3, with 15 nucleotides matching TRBD2. The CDR3 length is 16 residues. Germline V CDR1 and CDR2: MDHEN, SYDVKM. With V trimmed by 4 bases and J by 14 bases, 13 bases remained unmatched. The CDR3 spells CASSSLGLAGGLPPYF. The CDR3 nucleotides are TGTGCCAGCAGTTCCTTGGGACTAGCGGGGGGCCTCCCCCCGTATTTT.

The CDR3 sequence is CASSAEWTQPQHF. CDR3 sequence (DNA): TGTGCCAGCAGTGCCGAATGGACTCAGCCCCAGCATTTT. The V call is TRBV6-4, the J call TRBJ1-5; D is undetermined. Germline V gene sequence: CDR1 MRHNA, CDR2 SNTAGT. The V end lost 4 bases, the J end lost 6 bases, and 10 bases lay between the germline ends. The CDR3 runs to 13 residues.

The chain links TRBV7-6 to TRBJ2-7; 11 bases agree with TRBD2. This CDR3 has 17 residues. V dropped 5 bases and J dropped 3; count of bases not matched to a gene: 12. CDR1 is SGHVS, CDR2 FNYEAQ, per germline. The CDR3 DNA sequence: TGTGCCAGCAGCCAGGGCACTAGCGGGAGAGTAGACTACGAGCAGTACTTC. Protein: CASSQGTSGRVDYEQYF. Full variable domain (missing parts from reference TRBV7-6 and TRBJ2-7): GAGVSQSPRYKVTKRGQDVALRCDPISGHVSLYWYRQALGQGPEFLTYFNYEAQQDKSGLPNDRFSAERPEGSISTLTIQRTEQRDSAMYRCASSQGTSGRVDYEQYFGPGTRLTVT.

The V call is TRBV27, the J call TRBJ1-4, with D perhaps matching TRBD1 (6 bases). V was cut by 2 bases and J by 6 bases, with 19 bases left in between. The V gene's germline CDR1 is MNHEY and CDR2 SMNVEV (reference sequence). There are 17 residues in the CDR3. CDR3 protein: CASSLRPPGHLDEKLFF. As DNA, the CDR3 is TGTGCCAGCAGTTTAAGGCCCCCGGGACATTTGGATGAAAAACTGTTTTTT.

The chain combines TRBV29-1 with TRBJ2-1; D call uncertain. CDR1 is SQVTM, CDR2 ANQGSEA, per germline. Trimming stripped 4 bases from V and 8 bases from J, with 12 bases between. CDR3 size: 12 residues. CDR3 protein: CSVVLGWDEQFF. CDR3 in DNA: TGCAGCGTTGTTTTAGGGTGGGATGAGCAGTTCTTC.

V and J are TRBV18 and TRBJ2-7, with D perhaps TRBD2 (7 bases). The germline V gene has CDR1 KGHSH and CDR2 LQKENI. This CDR3 contains 13 residues. Trimming took off 6 bases at V and 7 bases at J, with 16 bases between the two ends. The CDR3 nucleotides are TGTGCCAGCTCCCTGGGGGGGCTGGGAGAGCAGTACTTC. Protein: CASSLGGLGEQYF.

This sequence joins TRBV5-1 and TRBJ2-7, with 8 bases identical to TRBD1. The CDR3 runs 15 residues. Germline CDR1 is SGHRS and CDR2 is YFSETQ. The trim removed 0 bases at V and 1 base at J, leaving 3 bases unmatched. This CDR3 reads CASSLVGTGSYEQYF. CDR3 coding DNA: TGCGCCAGCAGCTTGGTCGGGACAGGATCCTACGAGCAGTACTTC.

The chain has TRBV6-1 and TRBJ2-7; TRBD2 aligns across 9 bases. Germline CDR1 reads MNHNS; CDR2 reads SASEGT. The CDR3 runs to 15 residues. With 0 bases clipped from V and 3 bases from J, the junction kept 3 bases outside the gene matches. DNA for the CDR3: TGTGCCAGCAGTGAAGCGCTTAGCGGGGGCTACGAGCAGTACTTC. Translated: CASSEALSGGYEQYF.

The rearrangement joins TRBV11-2 to TRBJ2-1, with 11 bases aligning to TRBD2. Germline-derived CDR1 and CDR2 are SGHAT and FQNNGV. After removal of 5 bases from V and 15 bases from J, the junction contained 3 bases not matched to a gene. This CDR3 is 11 amino acids long. The CDR3 protein is CASSISGRAFF. CDR3 in DNA: TGTGCCAGCAGCATTAGCGGGAGGGCGTTCTTC.

The rearrangement joins TRBV5-3 to TRBJ1-3; 8 bases agree with TRBD1. TRBV5-3 is assigned to the ORF class and has an uncertain function. Germline trimming cut 8 bases from V and 0 bases from J; bases unmatched to any gene: 13. The CDR3 is 17 amino acids. The CDR3 DNA sequence: TGTGCCAGGAATCCCCCAGGGGGCAAGGGCTCTGGAAACACCATATATTTT. Translating it yields CARNPPGGKGSGNTIYF.

The rearrangement links TRBV9 to TRBJ1-3, with D uncertain. The germline V and J ends were trimmed by 0 bases and 1 base, with 8 bases remaining between them. The germline V gene encodes CDR1 SGDLS and CDR2 YYNGEE. CDR3 length: 15 amino acids. Written as DNA, the CDR3 is TGTGCCAGCAGCGTAGTTGGGCAGTCTGGAAACACCATATATTTT. Translating gives CASSVVGQSGNTIYF.

The chain links TRBV15 to TRBJ2-1, with D possibly called TRBD1 or TRBD2 (6 bases each). The CDR3 extends over 18 amino acids. Looked up from germline, CDR1 is LNHNV and CDR2 is YYDKDF (reference sequence). Trimming removed 8 bases at V and 2 bases at J, with 25 bases between. This CDR3 reads CATGGGYQGSGTYNEQFF. DNA for the CDR3: TGTGCCACCGGAGGGGGATATCAGGGTAGCGGTACCTACAATGAGCAGTTCTTC. Based on the CDR3 plus reference TRBV15 and TRBJ2-1, the full variable domain is DAMVIQNPRYQVTQFGKPVTLSCSQTLNHNVMYWYQQKSSQAPKLLFHYYDKDFNNEADTPDNFQSRRPNTSFCFLDIRSPGLGDTAMYLCATGGGYQGSGTYNEQFFGPGTRLTVL.

The rearrangement joins TRBV7-9 to TRBJ2-2; D remains ambiguous. In germline, CDR1 is SEHNR, CDR2 FQNEAQ (reference sequence). V was cut by 3 bases and J by 0 bases, with 11 bases left in between. The CDR3 length is 16 residues. CDR3: CASSFRILANTGELFF. The CDR3 DNA is TGTGCCAGCAGCTTTAGGATTCTGGCGAACACCGGGGAGCTGTTTTTT.

The rearrangement links TRBV18 to TRBJ1-3; D gene ambiguous. The length of the CDR3 is 13 residues. With 2 bases removed from V and 8 bases from J, the gap between germline ends came to 10 bases. Per the germline V gene, CDR1 is KGHSH and CDR2 is LQKENI. CDR3 sequence (DNA): TGTGCCAGCTCACCAGCGGCTTCTGACACCATATATTTT. Protein product: CASSPAASDTIYF.

This clone has a single count. The chain is built from TRBV19 and TRBJ2-7; TRBD1 is a possible D gene (5 bases). CDR3 length equals 12 residues. V lost 6 bases and J 4 bases, leaving 10 bases between the germline ends. Germline V lookup: CDR1 LNHDA, CDR2 SQIVND (reference sequence). The CDR3 sequence is CASSSAGYEQYF. In nucleotides, the CDR3 is TGTGCCAGTAGCTCCGCAGGGTACGAGCAGTACTTC.

The chain combines TRBV29-1 with TRBJ2-5, with 8 bases that match TRBD1. V lost 7 bases, J lost 4 bases, and 8 bases stayed unmatched. From germline, CDR1 is SQVTM and CDR2 ANQGSEA. The CDR3 is 13 amino acids. The CDR3 coding sequence is TGCAGCGCAAGGCAGGGGGCTCCAGAGACCCAGTACTTC. Protein product: CSARQGAPETQYF.

As concerns this clone: Other DNA sequences of this sample code for an identical CDR3. This sequence joins TRBV28 and TRBJ1-5, with D tentatively TRBD1 (6 bases). Trimming cost V 1 base and J 7 bases, with 8 bases left between them. This CDR3 is 13 amino acids long. Germline CDR1 and CDR2: MDHEN and SYDVKM. The CDR3 DNA reads TGTGCCAGCAGTTTATTAGGGGGGCAGCCCCAGCATTTT. Protein: CASSLLGGQPQHF. Looking up the rest from reference TRBV28 and TRBJ1-5 gives the full variable domain: DVKVTQSSRYLVKRTGEKVFLECVQDMDHENMFWYRQDPGLGLRLIYFSYDVKMKEKGDIPEGYSVSREKKERFSLILESASTNQTSMYLCASSLLGGQPQHFGDGTRLSIL.

V gene TRBV19 combines with J gene TRBJ1-1; TRBD1 might be the D (5 bases). The germline V and J ends were trimmed by 8 bases and 0 bases, with 13 bases remaining between them. The CDR3 is made up of 14 amino acids. The V gene's germline CDR1 is LNHDA and CDR2 SQIVND (reference sequence). In DNA form, the CDR3 reads TGTGCCAGTTTTGGGGACGGTATGAACACTGAAGCTTTCTTT. It specifies CASFGDGMNTEAFF.

V is TRBV6-5 and J is TRBJ2-7; 10 bases fit TRBD1. Germline V gene data show CDR1 as MNHEY and CDR2 as SVGAGI. The CDR3 has 16 residues. Germline trimming cut 2 bases from V and 5 bases from J; bases unmatched to any gene: 9. The DNA of the CDR3 is TGTGCCAGCAGTTACGGCACCGGGACAGGGGCCCACGAGCAGTACTTC. Translated, it gives CASSYGTGTGAHEQYF.

This clone was recorded only once. This chain connects TRBV27 to TRBJ2-4; 7 positions agree with TRBD2. Per germline, CDR1 MNHEY and CDR2 SMNVEV (reference sequence). V lost 9 bases and J lost 2; bases outside the gene matches: 4. The CDR3 covers 13 residues. Here the CDR3 reads CASRAGSKNIQYF. The CDR3 nucleotides read TGTGCCAGTAGAGCGGGATCCAAAAACATTCAGTACTTC.

The CDR3 DNA reads as TGTGCCAGCTCACCACTTGGGACTAGCCTGAACAATGAGCAGTTCTTC. Its protein product is CASSPLGTSLNNEQFF. The chain joins TRBV18 to TRBJ2-1; 9 nucleotides match TRBD2. The CDR3 consists of 16 residues. CDR1 and CDR2 from the germline V gene are KGHSH and LQKENI. Trimming cost V 1 base and J 5 bases; bases outside gene matches: 6.

The chain carries TRBV2 and TRBJ2-6; D ambiguous. The CDR3 runs 17 residues. CDR1 is SNHLY, CDR2 FYNNEI, per germline. The V gene lost 7 bases and the J gene lost 0 bases, with 16 bases spanning the gap. CDR3 sequence: CASISTLTFSGANVLTF. In DNA, the CDR3 is TGTGCCAGCATTTCGACACTCACATTCTCTGGGGCCAACGTCCTGACTTTC.

The chain uses TRBV7-3 and TRBJ2-3; the match to TRBD1 covers 9 bases. Germline assignment: CDR1 SGHTA and CDR2 FQGTGA. The CDR3 runs 16 residues. V dropped 3 bases and J dropped 0; count of bases not matched to a gene: 4. The CDR3 DNA follows: TGTGCCAGCAGCTTCGGGACAGGGCCTAGCACAGATACGCAGTATTTT. Translation: CASSFGTGPSTDTQYF.

The V call is TRBV10-1, the J call TRBJ2-1, with 8 bases fitting TRBD2. V was pared by 3 bases and J by 0 bases, with 4 bases of the junction left unmatched. This CDR3 is built from 16 residues. Germline values: CDR1 WNHNN, CDR2 SYGVQD (reference sequence). CDR3 sequence: CASSDIAGSSYNEQFF. CDR3 nucleotide sequence: TGCGCCAGCAGTGATATAGCGGGAAGCTCCTACAATGAGCAGTTCTTC.